These T cell receptor beta chains were read from a single sample in a study of tumor-infiltrating lymphocytes in primary liver carcinoma. TCRdb processed the multiplex PCR reads anew with MiXCR; each CDR3 protein has one entry. The top ten hold approximately 45% of the sample, which has fewer than 30,000 distinct CDR3 sequences, about three quarters seen once. Sequences were obtained from liver tumor tissue from sampling region 3. The receptors here all came from a man in his forties with primary liver carcinoma and hepatitis B virus infection. CDR3s include the opening cysteine and the closing phenylalanine or tryptophan. Fields, in order: clone size, D gene, J gene, V gene, CDR3 DNA, CDR3 protein. The D gene is left open where the match is weak. For some rows the clone size is stated as once, few or many, or as a class when expanded; others skip it.

once NA TRBJ1-2 TRBV4-2 TGTGCCAGCAGCCAGGATACAGGCAGGGGTGGTGGCTACACCTTC CASSQDTGRGGGYTF
NA TRBD2 TRBJ2-1 TRBV6-1 TGTGCCAGCACCGGGACTAGCGGTTACCATGAGCAGTTCTTC CASTGTSGYHEQFF
NA NA TRBJ1-3 TRBV7-9 TGTGCCAGCGGCTCGGAGACTGGTGGAAACACCATATATTTT CASGSETGGNTIYF
NA TRBD2 TRBJ2-3 TRBV4-1 TGCGCCGGCAGCCAACGACTAGCGGGAGGCACAGATACGCAGTACTTT CAGSQRLAGGTDTQYF
NA TRBD2 TRBJ2-3 TRBV11-2 TGCGCCAGCAGCACCGGGACTAGCGGTACAAATACGCAGTATTTT CASSTGTSGTNTQYF
NA TRBD2 TRBJ2-7 TRBV4-2 TGTGCCAGCAATGGAAAACAGGGACTAGCGGGAGGGCCACACGAACAGTACTTC CASNGKQGLAGGPHEQYF
NA NA TRBJ2-3 TRBV4-2 TGTACCAGCAGTCAAGAGAAGGGAGTGACAGGTACGCAGTATTTT CTSSQEKGVTGTQYF
few TRBD2 TRBJ2-2 TRBV6-1 TGTGCCAGCAATGAAAGGACTAGTTGGGTCGGGGAGCTGTTATTT CASNERTSWVGELLF
NA NA TRBJ1-5 TRBV29-1 TGCAGCGTTGTGTTTGCGGGAGCATCAGCCTTGCATTTT CSVVFAGASALHF
NA NA TRBJ2-1 TRBV6-1 TGTGCCAGCATAAGCGGGTTCGGCTACAATGGGCAATTCTTC CASISGFGYNGQFF
NA NA TRBJ2-6 TRBV7-2 TGTGCCAGCAGCTTAGCTCCGGGACCAACTATCTCTGGGACCAACGTCCTGACTTTC CASSLAPGPTISGTNVLTF
NA NA TRBJ2-2 TRBV7-9 TGTGCCAGCAGATCGAACGCCGGTGAGCTGTTTTTT CASRSNAGELFF
NA NA TRBJ2-7 TRBV10-3 TGTGCCATCAGTAAGAAGATGGGGGAGCTGTACTTC CAISKKMGELYF
once NA TRBJ1-6 TRBV4-1 TGCGCCGGCAGCCGCCACCTACCGGGGGCGGATTCACCCCTCCACTTT CAGSRHLPGADSPLHF
NA NA TRBJ1-5 TRBV29-1 TGCAGCGTAAGAGCCGGGGGTTCCAATCAGCCCCAGCATTTT CSVRAGGSNQPQHF
NA NA TRBJ2-1 TRBV10-3 TGTGTCATCAGTCCCACGGCGACCCGGGATGAGCAGTTCTTT CVISPTATRDEQFF
NA TRBD1 TRBJ2-1 TRBV4-1 TGCGCCAGCAGCCAAGGCAGGGGGCGTTTTTACAAAGAACAGTTCTTC CASSQGRGRFYKEQFF
NA NA TRBJ1-3 TRBV7-2 TGTGCCAGCAGCTTATTTCTGGCAGAGGGTTCAGGCCCTGGAAACACCATATATTTT CASSLFLAEGSGPGNTIYF
few NA TRBJ2-7 TRBV6-5 TGTGCCACCAGTTACTGGGGGCAGATTTTTCGGCAGTACTTC CATSYWGQIFRQYF
once NA TRBJ2-3 TRBV4-2 TGTGCCAGCAACCAAGAAGTTAGGAGGGCAGATACGCAGCTTTTT CASNQEVRRADTQLF
NA NA TRBJ2-7 TRBV4-2 TGTGCTAGCAGCCAAGGTGTGAAGGAACAGTACTTC CASSQGVKEQYF
NA NA TRBJ2-1 TRBV28 TGTGCCATCAGTCGCCTCGGACTAACGGGACGCAATGAGCAGTTCTTC CAISRLGLTGRNEQFF
NA TRBD1 TRBJ1-2 TRBV12-3/TRBV12-4 TGTGCCAGCAGTTCGGGGACAGGGGGAGGATATGGCTGCACCTTC CASSSGTGGGYGCTF
once NA TRBJ2-1 TRBV11-2 TGTACCAACAGCCACCGGAGTATGAGAAACTCCTACAATGAGCAGTTCTTC CTNSHRSMRNSYNEQFF
NA NA TRBJ2-7 TRBV6-6 TGTGCCAGCAGTTACTCGAATCGACTTTTCCGTGCCCACGCGCAGTACTTC CASSYSNRLFRAHAQYF
NA NA TRBJ1-4 TRBV11-2 TGTGCCGGCAGCTTAGACGGGTTCGTTAGTGAAAAACTGTTTTTT CAGSLDGFVSEKLFF
NA NA TRBJ2-7 TRBV2 TGCGCCAGCATGAGCAGCGTATACGAGCAGTACTTC CASMSSVYEQYF
few NA TRBJ1-1 TRBV6-5 TGTGTCAGCAGTTACGGGGGAGTAGGCACTGAAGCTTTCTTT CVSSYGGVGTEAFF
NA NA TRBJ1-1 TRBV5-1 TGCACCAGCAGCTTGACAAGGGGGAACACTGAAGCTTTTTTT CTSSLTRGNTEAFF
once TRBD1 TRBJ2-5 TRBV29-1 TGCAGTGTTGAGACCGACAGGGGACGCGGAGAGAACCAGTACTTC CSVETDRGRGENQYF
NA NA TRBJ2-7 TRBV5-6 TGTGCCAGCGGCTTGGCGGAGTCAGAGCACGAGCAGTACTTC CASGLAESEHEQYF
NA NA TRBJ2-5 TRBV11-2 TGCGCCAGCAACCAAACTCCTGGTGGGGGGAAAGAGACCCTGTACTTC CASNQTPGGGKETLYF
NA NA TRBJ2-1 TRBV5-1 TGCGCCAGCAGCAGCCCTCTAGAGGGAATCTTCTACAATGAGCAGTTCTTC CASSSPLEGIFYNEQFF
NA NA TRBJ2-3 TRBV5-1 TGCGCCAGCAGCCTTCAGCAACCTAGCATAGATACGCAGTATTTC CASSLQQPSIDTQYF
once NA TRBJ2-1 TRBV11-2 TGTGCCAGCACATTAGTTGCAGGAGTTGTCAATGAGCAGTTCTTC CASTLVAGVVNEQFF
NA NA TRBJ2-4 TRBV12-3/TRBV12-4 TGTGTCAGCAGCTTATGGGGTGGGGCGGACATGGCCAAAAACATTCAGTACTTC CVSSLWGGADMAKNIQYF
NA NA TRBJ1-2 TRBV6-1 TGTGCTAGCAGTGACTGGGTGTCTAATGGCTACACCTTC CASSDWVSNGYTF
many TRBD2 TRBJ2-3 TRBV7-9 TGTGCCAGCAGCTTACTAGCGGGAGAAGATACGCAGTATTTT CASSLLAGEDTQYF
NA NA TRBJ1-5 TRBV12-3/TRBV12-4 TGTGCCGGCAGAGACAGGAATAATCAGCCCCAGCATTTT CAGRDRNNQPQHF
NA NA TRBJ2-7 TRBV14 TGTGCCAGCAGCCAGGAGGTATACGAGCTGTACTTC CASSQEVYELYF
NA TRBD1 TRBJ1-6 TRBV4-1 TGCGCCGGCAGCCGCCACCTACAGGGGGCGGATTCACGCCTCCACTTT CAGSRHLQGADSRLHF
NA NA TRBJ2-3 TRBV4-2 TGCGCCAGCAGCCAAGGGAAGGAAGTGACAGATACGCAGTATTTC CASSQGKEVTDTQYF
NA TRBD2 TRBJ2-5 TRBV5-6 TGTGTCAGCAGCAGGTCGGGAGGGCAAGAGACCCAGTACTTC CVSSRSGGQETQYF
few NA TRBJ2-7 TRBV3-1 TGTGCCAGCAGCCACTTTGCAGGGGCCAACTCCTACGAGCAGTACTTC CASSHFAGANSYEQYF
NA NA TRBJ2-1 TRBV7-9 TGTGCCAGCAGCTTACCATATCAGGGGCCTAAAACAAATGAGCAGTTC CASSLPYQGPKTNEQF
NA NA TRBJ1-2 TRBV6-1 TGTGCCATCAGTCCGACAGGAGATGGCTACACCTTC CAISPTGDGYTF
NA TRBD1 TRBJ2-7 TRBV12-3/TRBV12-4 TGTGCCTGCAGTTTAGGTCAGGGGGCGAACTACGAGCAGTACTTT CACSLGQGANYEQYF
NA TRBD1 TRBJ2-3 TRBV6-1 TGTGCCAGCAATGATGAGACAGGGGTGGCTGATACGCAATATTTT CASNDETGVADTQYF
NA NA TRBJ1-5 TRBV30 TGTGACTGGAGTACCGCTGGGGGTCAGCCTCAGCATTTT CDWSTAGGQPQHF